This T cell receptor (beta chain) was recorded in a study of CD8+ T cells in alopecia areata. Background on the study: Affected scalp percentage gauged treated patients' severity. Study findings and constraints: Mice gave a clearer picture of TCR sharing than patients did, possibly for HLA-related reasons.

Comment on this clone: Antigen: not known.

The sequencing template was cDNA reverse transcribed from extracted RNA. The repertoire was sequenced with immunoSEQ multiplex PCR; TCRdb's copy has only in-frame clones and lacks some. The sample lists fewer than 250,000 clones, 55% to 70% occurring once. The germline CDR1 and CDR2 sequences are GTSNPN and SVGIG (reference sequence). Trimming removed 5 bases from V and 2 bases from J; junction bases left unmatched: 4. The CDR3 length is 13 residues. As to treatment: oral pan-JAK inhibitor, 5-10 mg twice daily. Sequencing was performed on CD4+ T cells sorted from blood, taken at week 4, from a patient treated with tofacitinib. This chain connects TRBV30 to TRBJ2-5; 8 bases are a match to TRBD2. The TCR was taken from a human donor with alopecia areata. The CDR3 region has the DNA TGTGCCTGGGCCGGGACTAGTCAAGAGACCCAGTACTTC. Its translation: CAWAGTSQETQYF.